These 13 T cell receptor beta chains were sequenced from one sample in a study of shared T cell receptors in the human thymus. The assay was immunoSEQ multiplex PCR, and TCRdb's table has in-frame clones only and misses some. Here the sample spans 450,000 to 650,000 clones, approximately 78% being singletons. The sample was also reused in another study, on human thymus T cells.

The specimen sequenced was thymocytes. These receptors were collected from a boy younger than two with a congenital heart defect.

The gene calls are TRBV27 and TRBJ2-2; 8 bases fit TRBD1. The CDR3 consists of 17 residues. CDR1 is MNHEY and CDR2 is SMNVEV in the germline V gene (reference sequence). With V trimmed by 7 bases and J by 3 bases, 13 bases remained unmatched. CDR3: CASNRGRGRIHTGELFF. CDR3 DNA sequence: TGTGCCAGCAACCGGGGCAGGGGGCGAATTCACACCGGGGAGCTGTTTTTT.

V is TRBV9 and J is TRBJ2-3; 11 bases line up with TRBD2. The V and J ends lost 0 bases and 0 bases, in that order; junction bases with no gene match: 9. This CDR3 comprises 19 residues. The germline CDR1 and CDR2 sequences are SGDLS and YYNGEE. The CDR3: CASSVGGSGRAWSTDTQYF. The CDR3 DNA reads TGTGCCAGCAGCGTAGGGGGTAGCGGGAGGGCCTGGAGCACAGATACGCAGTATTTT.

The chain joins TRBV9 to TRBJ2-5; 12 positions match TRBD2. This CDR3 region has 18 residues. Germline CDR1 reads SGDLS; CDR2 reads YYNGEE. Unmatched junction bases numbered 15, after V lost 4 bases and J lost 5 bases. The CDR3 DNA follows: TGTGCCAGCAGCCAAGACAGGGGCTCTCTAGCGGGAGGGGAGACCCAGTACTTC. It translates to CASSQDRGSLAGGETQYF.

The chain carries TRBV6-1 and TRBJ1-5; 9 bases line up with TRBD1. Per the germline V gene, CDR1 is MNHNS and CDR2 is SASEGT. Trimming cost V 1 base and J 0 bases; bases outside gene matches: 10. The CDR3 sequence is 19 residues long. The chain's CDR3 is CASSEVSRDRVNSNQPQHF. In nucleotides, the CDR3 is TGTGCCAGCAGTGAAGTGTCCCGGGACAGGGTAAATAGCAATCAGCCCCAGCATTTT.

The rearrangement links TRBV30 to TRBJ2-1; TRBD2 matches at 15 bases. The V segment lost 3 bases and the J segment 8 bases; nucleotides outside the gene matches: 11. There are 17 residues in the CDR3. Germline lookup yields CDR1 GTSNPN and CDR2 SVGIG (reference sequence). As DNA, the CDR3 is TGTGCCTGGAGGCCCTGGACTAGCGGGAGGGCGACCCATGAGCAGTTCTTC. Translated, it gives CAWRPWTSGRATHEQFF.

This chain links TRBV5-1 with TRBJ2-3, with 10 bases lining up with TRBD2. CDR1 is SGHRS, CDR2 YFSETQ, per germline. The CDR3 covers 16 residues. With 2 bases clipped from V and 3 bases from J, the junction kept 6 bases outside the gene matches. In DNA, the CDR3 is TGCGCCAGCAGCTTTAACCTGACTAGCGGGACAGATACGCAGTATTTT. Its protein product is CASSFNLTSGTDTQYF.

V is TRBV4-3 and J is TRBJ2-5, with D possibly matching TRBD1 (5 bases). V shed 0 bases and J shed 1 base, with 12 bases lying between them. In germline, CDR1 is LGHNA, CDR2 YSLEER. The CDR3 totals 16 residues. CDR3 in amino acids: CASSQEFQGLQETQYF. The DNA for the CDR3 is TGCGCCAGCAGCCAAGAATTCCAGGGCCTCCAAGAGACCCAGTACTTC.

The chain uses TRBV12-5 and TRBJ2-5; no reliable D call. The CDR3 length is 14 residues. Looked up from germline, CDR1 is LGHNT and CDR2 is FRNRAP. V shed 6 bases and J shed 1 base, with 12 bases lying between them. The CDR3 nucleotides read TGTGCTAGTGGATCCCGAACTATCCAAGAGACCCAGTACTTC. Its protein product is CASGSRTIQETQYF.

The chain couples TRBV4-3 to TRBJ2-7, with a tentative D call TRBD1 (7 bases). Germline V lookup: CDR1 LGHNA, CDR2 YSLEER. This CDR3 has 16 amino acids. The V and J ends lost 0 bases and 3 bases respectively, with 15 bases between them. In DNA, the CDR3 is TGCGCCAGCAGCCAAGACGGGGGACAGAGCTTCTACGAGCAGTACTTC. Translating gives CASSQDGGQSFYEQYF.

This clone is a singleton in its sample. The CDR3 coding sequence is TGTGCCAGCAGCTTGAGCGGGACCTACTACAATGAGCAGTTCTTC. Amino acids: CASSLSGTYYNEQFF. The chain couples TRBV11-3 to TRBJ2-1, with 7 bases aligning to TRBD2. CDR1 is SGHNT and CDR2 is YENEEA in the germline V gene. Unmatched junction bases numbered 5, after V lost 3 bases and J lost 3 bases. The CDR3 sequence is 15 residues long.

The chain combines TRBV7-8 with TRBJ2-7, with D maybe TRBD2 (6 bases). The CDR3 is 16 residues long. With 0 bases removed from V and 0 bases from J, the gap between germline ends came to 12 bases. CDR1 is SGHVS, CDR2 FQNEAQ, per germline. Here the CDR3 DNA reads TGTGCCAGCAGCTTAGCCCATCCCGGGAGCTCCTACGAGCAGTACTTC. Translated: CASSLAHPGSSYEQYF.

This clone was observed a single time. This CDR3 reads CASSLKREGTYEQYF. CDR3 nucleotides: TGTGCCAGCAGCTTGAAGAGGGAGGGTACCTACGAGCAGTACTTC. The chain couples TRBV5-6 to TRBJ2-7; the match to TRBD2 covers 7 bases. Germline lookup yields CDR1 SGHDT and CDR2 YYEEEE. Germline trimming cut 1 base from V and 2 bases from J; bases unmatched to any gene: 6. The CDR3 has 15 amino acids.

The V gene is TRBV6-5, the J gene TRBJ1-1; a weak D match, TRBD1 (6 bases). CDR1 is MNHEY, CDR2 SVGAGI, per germline. The CDR3 covers 14 residues. V shed 6 bases and J shed 4 bases, with 15 bases lying between them. CDR3 region: CASSSTGLGTEAFF. CDR3 sequence (DNA): TGTGCCAGCAGCTCCACAGGGCTGGGCACTGAAGCTTTCTTT.